The text below deals with one T cell receptor beta chain. This sample stems from a study of cytomegalovirus exposure and HLA in healthy donors. Libraries were prepared by immunoSEQ multiplex PCR; TCRdb keeps only in-frame clonotypes and omits some of them. The data show 97,000 or so clones, about 88% seen once. The CDR3 contains 15 residues. Germline V lookup: CDR1 PRHDT, CDR2 FYEKMQ (reference sequence). V shed 5 bases, J shed 4 bases, and the junction held 6 bases outside the gene matches. The sample comprised PBMCs. The receptor's source is a man aged 18 to 30 in good health and CMV-seropositive. J is TRBJ2-2 and V is TRBV13; 8 bases match TRBD2. For the CDR3, the DNA is TGTGCCAGCAGCGATAGCGGGAAAGGCACCGGGGAGCTGTTTTTT. Translated, it gives CASSDSGKGTGELFF.